A selection of T cell receptor beta chains follows, all from one sample in a study of T cell repertoires in cytomegalovirus infection. TCRdb re-derived calls from the reads in MiXCR, one entry per CDR3 protein. The sample lists some 600,000 distinct CDR3 sequences; 20% to 25% were seen once. Material for sequencing was CD8+ T cells from PBMCs. All receptors come from a human donor in good health (CMV status not recorded). Some clones in this sample may be carry-over from other donors' samples. Both conserved end residues are part of each CDR3. A D gene is named only where the DNA matches it firmly. The size of a clone is reported for some rows only, either as once, few or many, or as a class for expanded clones.

v_gene	d_gene	j_gene	abundance	CDR3nt	CDR3aa
TRBV7-9	NA	TRBJ1-6	few	TGTGCCAGCAGCCCAGCTGAGGGGTGGAATTCACCCCTCCACTTT	CASSPAEGWNSPLHF
TRBV7-9	NA	TRBJ1-5	NA	TGTGCCAGCAGCTTAGGTCTGTGGGAGGACACTAGCAATCAGCCCCAGCATTTT	CASSLGLWEDTSNQPQHF
TRBV27	TRBD2	TRBJ2-2	few	TGTGCCAGCAGTCCTAGCGGGGGGGCCACCGGGGAGCTGTTTTTT	CASSPSGGATGELFF
TRBV7-9	TRBD1	TRBJ2-1	many	TGTGCCAGCAGCTCCTCTGGGACAGAGATACCCTTCTCCTACAATGAGCAGTTCTTC	CASSSSGTEIPFSYNEQFF
TRBV7-2	NA	TRBJ1-5	many	TGTGCCAGCAGCGCACAACACAGGGTACCCCAGCATTTT	CASSAQHRVPQHF
TRBV4-1	NA	TRBJ1-6	NA	TGCGCCAGCAGCCGCAGCCTAGGGAGTTCACCCCTCCACTTT	CASSRSLGSSPLHF
TRBV6-5	NA	TRBJ1-5	few	TGTGCCAGCAGCTCCTCTTCTGGCGGCAATCAGCCCCAGCATTTT	CASSSSSGGNQPQHF
TRBV7-6	NA	TRBJ2-1	many	TGTGCCAGCAGCGCCGACAGGAGCTCCTACAATGAGCAGTTCTTC	CASSADRSSYNEQFF
TRBV20-1	TRBD1	TRBJ2-5	few	TGCAGTGCTGGGGGACAGGAGGGCGGGGAGACCCAGTACTTC	CSAGGQEGGETQYF
TRBV29-1	TRBD1	TRBJ1-5	NA	TGCAGCGTTGCCTCCGGGACAGGAAATCAGCCCCAGCATTTT	CSVASGTGNQPQHF
TRBV7-8	TRBD1	TRBJ2-1	many	TGTGCCAGCAGCTCCGTACTGGACAGGGTCGATGAGCAGTTCTTC	CASSSVLDRVDEQFF
TRBV19	NA	TRBJ2-7	NA	TGTGCCAGCCTACAGGGAGGCGAGCAGTACTTC	CASLQGGEQYF
TRBV7-9	NA	TRBJ1-2	many	TGTGCCAGCAGCTTAGCGAGGGGTTACGGACCTAACTATGGCTACACCTTC	CASSLARGYGPNYGYTF
TRBV20-1	NA	TRBJ1-1	NA	TGCAGTGCTAGAGGCCGGGACTTCGAAACTGAAGCTTTCTTT	CSARGRDFETEAFF
TRBV7-6	NA	TRBJ2-1	many	TGTGCCAGCAGCCGGCAGAGCAGCTCCTACAATGAGCAGTTCTTC	CASSRQSSSYNEQFF
TRBV12-3/TRBV12-4	NA	TRBJ2-2	few	TGTGCCAGCAGTTTAGCGCGGGGATGGGAGCTGTTTTTT	CASSLARGWELFF
TRBV7-9	NA	TRBJ2-7	many	TGTGCCAGCAGCTTAGGACCCTCCTACGAGCAGTACTTC	CASSLGPSYEQYF
TRBV6-4	NA	TRBJ1-1	few	TGTGCCAGCAGTGACTTCGCCTTGAGCACTGAAGCTTTCTTT	CASSDFALSTEAFF
TRBV4-1	NA	TRBJ2-1	NA	TGCGCCAGCAGCCCCCTAGGGAGGGACATCTACAATGAGCAGTTCTTC	CASSPLGRDIYNEQFF
TRBV12-5	NA	TRBJ2-2	many	TGTGCTAGTGGTTTTGAGGGGTACACCGGGGAGCTGTTTTTT	CASGFEGYTGELFF
TRBV7-9	NA	TRBJ1-4	NA	TGTGCCAGCTCACGGATCAATGAAAAACTGTTTTTT	CASSRINEKLFF
TRBV7-9	NA	TRBJ2-5	NA	TGTGCCAGCAGCCGGACAGGGAGGGTGACCCAGTACTTC	CASSRTGRVTQYF
TRBV7-9	NA	TRBJ2-5	NA	TGTGCCAGCAGCCCGGTGGAGGGGGCCTTGGAGACCCAGTACTTC	CASSPVEGALETQYF
TRBV10-3	NA	TRBJ1-5	once	TGTGCCATGAGTTATCAGCCCCAGCATTTT	CAMSYQPQHF
TRBV2	NA	TRBJ1-2	few	TGTGCCAGCAGTGAATTCGTAGCAGTTAAAGCTAACTATGGCTACACCTTC	CASSEFVAVKANYGYTF
TRBV20-1	TRBD2	TRBJ2-4	few	TGCAGTGCTAGAGGTCCCGCCGGGGGGATTCAGTACTTC	CSARGPAGGIQYF
TRBV11-3	NA	TRBJ2-5	many	TGTGCCAGCAGCTTATCTGGCCGGGTTGGGGAGACCCAGTACTTC	CASSLSGRVGETQYF
TRBV7-9	NA	TRBJ1-2	many	TGTGCCAGCAGCTTGGGGGATCGTATCCAGGGGCTGGGTGGCTACACCTTC	CASSLGDRIQGLGGYTF
TRBV7-9	TRBD1	TRBJ1-2	few	TGTGCCATACGGGAACCAGGGGGCGAAGGCTATGGCTACACCTTC	CAIREPGGEGYGYTF
TRBV28	TRBD2	TRBJ2-5	few	TGTGCCAGCAGCTTAGCGGGGGGGACGGAGACCCAGTACTTC	CASSLAGGTETQYF
TRBV4-1	TRBD1	TRBJ1-1	many	TGCGCCAGCAGCCAAGATGGGACAGGGGGAAACACTGAAGCTTTCTTT	CASSQDGTGGNTEAFF
TRBV14	NA	TRBJ1-1	NA	TGTGCCAGCAGCCAGACCAGGGTTAGGACTGAAGCTTTCTTT	CASSQTRVRTEAFF
TRBV2	TRBD1	TRBJ2-7	NA	TGTGCCAGCAGCGCCCCCGGGACAGGTCGTTTTGCCTACGAGCAGTACTTC	CASSAPGTGRFAYEQYF
TRBV14	NA	TRBJ2-7	few	TGTGCCAGCAGCCAAGACGACGGTATTCCGGGCGAGCAGTACTTC	CASSQDDGIPGEQYF
TRBV28	NA	TRBJ2-5	few	TGTGCCAGCAGTTTACACCCTGAAGAGACCCAGTACTTC	CASSLHPEETQYF